This T cell receptor beta chain is drawn from a study of OX40 agonist ivuxolimab in advanced cancers. Study-wide context: Recorded diagnoses for dose-escalation patients were hepatocellular carcinoma, melanoma, renal cell or head and neck cancer. General study findings and limits: Expanded peripheral T cells had an undetermined antigen specificity. Among the lowest levels of clonal expansion were found in partial responders at 0.1-3.0 mg/kg. Dose levels from 0.1 to 3.0 mg/kg saw CD4+ and CD8+ blood T cells expand clonally by week 6.

Produced via immunoSEQ multiplex PCR; TCRdb's table is partial and in-frame only. Altogether about 79,000 clones are present, roughly 90% being singletons, with the ten largest covering approximately 0.5%. Deletions cut 8 bases from V and 1 base from J, with 16 bases between. CDR1 and CDR2 (germline): KGHSH, LQKENI. CDR3 size: 15 residues. Concerning this clone: What it binds is not known.

The TCR originated in an adult with an advanced solid tumor such as melanoma, head and neck, liver or kidney cancer. Here the sequenced sample was CD4+ or CD8+ T cells sorted from blood, taken in a trial of the OX40 agonist ivuxolimab. The chain combines TRBV18 with TRBJ2-3; D gene unclear. The CDR3 region is CASPRHRGGTDTQYF. Written as DNA, the CDR3 is TGTGCCAGCCCCCGCCATCGTGGTGGCACAGATACGCAGTATTTT.